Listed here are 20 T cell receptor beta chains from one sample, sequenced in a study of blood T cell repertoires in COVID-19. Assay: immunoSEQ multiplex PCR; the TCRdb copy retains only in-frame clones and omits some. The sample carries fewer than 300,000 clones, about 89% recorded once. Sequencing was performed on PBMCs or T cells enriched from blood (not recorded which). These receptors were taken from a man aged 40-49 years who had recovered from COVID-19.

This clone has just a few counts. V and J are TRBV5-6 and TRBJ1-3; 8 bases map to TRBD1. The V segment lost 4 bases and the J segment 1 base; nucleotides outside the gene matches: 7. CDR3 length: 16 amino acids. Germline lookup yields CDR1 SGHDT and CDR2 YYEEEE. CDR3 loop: CASSPIRQGSGNTIYF. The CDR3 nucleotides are TGTGCCAGCAGCCCTATAAGACAGGGGTCTGGAAACACCATATATTTT. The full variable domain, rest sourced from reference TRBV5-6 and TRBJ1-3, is DAGVTQSPTHLIKTRGQQVTLRCSPKSGHDTVSWYQQALGQGPQFIFQYYEEEERQRGNFPDRFSGHQFPNYSSELNVNALLLGDSALYLCASSPIRQGSGNTIYFGEGSWLTVV.

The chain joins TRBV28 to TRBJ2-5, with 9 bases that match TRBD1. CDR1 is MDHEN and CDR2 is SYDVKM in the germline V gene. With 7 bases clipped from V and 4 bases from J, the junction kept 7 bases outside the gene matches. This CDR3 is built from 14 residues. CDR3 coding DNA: TGTGCCAGCACCTACAGGGGGCTCGTAGAGACCCAGTACTTC. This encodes CASTYRGLVETQYF.

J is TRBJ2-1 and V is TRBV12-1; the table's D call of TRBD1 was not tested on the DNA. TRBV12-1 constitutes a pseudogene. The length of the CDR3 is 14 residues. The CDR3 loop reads CASSRRQGSHEQFF. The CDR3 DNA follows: TGTGCCAGCAGTAGACGACAGGGGAGTCACGAGCAGTTCTTC.

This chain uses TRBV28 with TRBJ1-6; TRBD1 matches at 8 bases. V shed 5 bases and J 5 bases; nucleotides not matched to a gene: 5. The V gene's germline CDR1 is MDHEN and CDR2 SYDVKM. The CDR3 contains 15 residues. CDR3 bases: TGTGCCAGCAGTATAGACAGGGGCAATAATTCACCCCTCCACTTT. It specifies CASSIDRGNNSPLHF.

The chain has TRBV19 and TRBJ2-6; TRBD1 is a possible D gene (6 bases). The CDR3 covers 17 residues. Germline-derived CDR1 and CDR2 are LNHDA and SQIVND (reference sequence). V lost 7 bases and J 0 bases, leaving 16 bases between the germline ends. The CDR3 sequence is CASNTPGQFSGANVLTF. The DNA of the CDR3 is TGTGCCAGTAACACTCCCGGACAGTTCTCTGGGGCCAACGTCCTGACTTTC. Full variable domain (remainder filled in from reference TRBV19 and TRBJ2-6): DGGITQSPKYLFRKEGQNVTLSCEQNLNHDAMYWYRQDPGQGLRLIYYSQIVNDFQKGDIAEGYSVSREKKESFPLTVTSAQKNPTAFYLCASNTPGQFSGANVLTFGAGSRLTVL.

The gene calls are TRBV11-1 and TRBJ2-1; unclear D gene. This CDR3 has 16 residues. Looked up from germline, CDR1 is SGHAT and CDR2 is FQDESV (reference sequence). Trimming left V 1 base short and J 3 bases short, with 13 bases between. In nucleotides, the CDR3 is TGTGCCAGCAGCTTAGACTCGTCGGGTTACTACAATGAGCAGTTCTTC. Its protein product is CASSLDSSGYYNEQFF. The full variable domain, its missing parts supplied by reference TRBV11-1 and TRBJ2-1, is EAEVAQSPRYKITEKSQAVAFWCDPISGHATLYWYRQILGQGPELLVQFQDESVVDDSQLPKDRFSAERLKGVDSTLKIQPAELGDSAMYLCASSLDSSGYYNEQFFGPGTRLTVL.

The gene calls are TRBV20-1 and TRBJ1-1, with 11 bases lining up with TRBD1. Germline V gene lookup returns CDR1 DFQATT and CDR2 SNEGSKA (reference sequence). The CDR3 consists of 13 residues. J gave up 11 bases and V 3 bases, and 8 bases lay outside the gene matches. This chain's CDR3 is CSASNRTGGTAFF. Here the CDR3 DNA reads TGCAGTGCTAGTAATCGGACAGGGGGCACGGCTTTCTTT.

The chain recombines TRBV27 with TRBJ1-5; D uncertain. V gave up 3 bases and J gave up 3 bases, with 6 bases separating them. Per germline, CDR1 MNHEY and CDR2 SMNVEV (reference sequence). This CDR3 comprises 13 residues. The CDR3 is CASSFRINQPQHF. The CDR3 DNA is TGTGCCAGCAGTTTCAGAATCAATCAGCCCCAGCATTTT.

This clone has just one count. The CDR3 spells CASSGGGINEQFF. The CDR3, as DNA: TGTGCCAGTAGTGGGGGGGGTATCAATGAGCAGTTCTTC. The V gene is TRBV19, the J gene TRBJ2-1; 7 bases are a match to TRBD2. This CDR3 is built from 13 residues. The germline CDR1 and CDR2 sequences are LNHDA and SQIVND (reference sequence). V was pared by 5 bases and J by 6 bases, with 4 bases of the junction left unmatched.

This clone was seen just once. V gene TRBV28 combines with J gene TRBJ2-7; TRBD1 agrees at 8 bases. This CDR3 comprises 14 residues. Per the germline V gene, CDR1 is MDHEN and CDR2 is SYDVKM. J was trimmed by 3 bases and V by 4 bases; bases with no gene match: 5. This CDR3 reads CASSSGTGVYEQYF. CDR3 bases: TGTGCCAGCAGTTCCGGGACAGGTGTCTACGAGCAGTACTTC.

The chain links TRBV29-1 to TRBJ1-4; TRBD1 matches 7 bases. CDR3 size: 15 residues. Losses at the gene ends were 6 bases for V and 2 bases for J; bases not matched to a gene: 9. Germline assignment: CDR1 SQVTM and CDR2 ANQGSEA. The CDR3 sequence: CSVPRPRGTNEKLFF. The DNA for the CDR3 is TGCAGCGTCCCTAGACCCAGGGGGACTAATGAAAAACTGTTTTTT.

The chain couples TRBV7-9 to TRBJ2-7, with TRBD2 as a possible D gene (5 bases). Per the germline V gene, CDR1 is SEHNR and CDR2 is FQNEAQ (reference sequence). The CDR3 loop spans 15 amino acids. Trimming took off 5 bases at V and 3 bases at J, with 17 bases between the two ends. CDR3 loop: CASSQEVYSLYEQYF. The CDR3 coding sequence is TGTGCCAGCAGCCAGGAGGTTTATTCCCTCTACGAGCAGTACTTC. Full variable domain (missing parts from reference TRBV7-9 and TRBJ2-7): DTGVSQNPRHKITKRGQNVTFRCDPISEHNRLYWYRQTLGQGPEFLTYFQNEAQLEKSRLLSDRFSAERPKGSFSTLEIQRTEQGDSAMYLCASSQEVYSLYEQYFGPGTRLTVT.

Here the CDR3 reads CASSYRANYGYTF. CDR3 DNA sequence: TGTGCCAGCAGTTACAGGGCCAACTATGGCTACACCTTC. The V call is TRBV28, the J call TRBJ1-2; TRBD1 is a possible D gene (6 bases). CDR1 and CDR2 (germline): MDHEN, SYDVKM. The CDR3 length is 13 residues. V gave up 4 bases and J gave up 2 bases, with 8 bases separating them.

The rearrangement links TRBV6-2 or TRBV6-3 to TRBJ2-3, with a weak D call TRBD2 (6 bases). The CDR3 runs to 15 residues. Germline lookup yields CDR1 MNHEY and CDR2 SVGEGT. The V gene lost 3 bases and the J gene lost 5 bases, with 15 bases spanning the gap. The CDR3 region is CASSYWRALLDTQYF. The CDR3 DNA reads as TGTGCCAGCAGTTATTGGAGGGCCCTTTTAGATACGCAGTATTTT.

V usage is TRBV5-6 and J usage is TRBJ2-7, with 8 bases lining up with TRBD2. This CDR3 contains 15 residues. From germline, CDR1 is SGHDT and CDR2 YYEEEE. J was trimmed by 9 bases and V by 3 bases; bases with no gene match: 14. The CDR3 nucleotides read TGTGCCAGCAGCTCTTTAGCGGGAATGGGACCGTGGCAGTACTTC. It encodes CASSSLAGMGPWQYF.

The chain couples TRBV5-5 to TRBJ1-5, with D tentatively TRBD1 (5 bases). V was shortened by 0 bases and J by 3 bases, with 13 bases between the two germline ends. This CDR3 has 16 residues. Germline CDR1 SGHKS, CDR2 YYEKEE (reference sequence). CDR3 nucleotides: TGTGCCAGCAGCTTGGGACAGCCGGGACTCAATCAGCCCCAGCATTTT. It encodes CASSLGQPGLNQPQHF.

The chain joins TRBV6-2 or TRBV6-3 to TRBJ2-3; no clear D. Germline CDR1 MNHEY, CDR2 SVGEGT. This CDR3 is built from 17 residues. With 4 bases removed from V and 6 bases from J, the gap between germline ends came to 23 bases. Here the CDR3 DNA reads TGTGCCAGCAGTTCCCTCATATCCAACTCGAAGTGGGATACGCAGTATTTT. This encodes CASSSLISNSKWDTQYF.

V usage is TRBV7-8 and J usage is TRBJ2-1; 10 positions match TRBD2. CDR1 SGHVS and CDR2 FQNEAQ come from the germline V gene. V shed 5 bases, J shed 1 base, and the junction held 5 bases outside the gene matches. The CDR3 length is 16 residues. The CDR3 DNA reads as TGTGCCAGCAGCCGACTAGCGGGCCCTTCCTACAATGAGCAGTTCTTC. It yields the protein CASSRLAGPSYNEQFF.

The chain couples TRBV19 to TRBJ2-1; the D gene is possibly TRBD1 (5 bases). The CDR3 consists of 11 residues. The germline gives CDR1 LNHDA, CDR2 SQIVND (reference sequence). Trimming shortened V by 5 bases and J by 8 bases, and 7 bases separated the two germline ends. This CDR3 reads CASSFRDEQFF. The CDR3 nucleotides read TGTGCCAGTAGTTTCAGGGATGAGCAGTTCTTC.

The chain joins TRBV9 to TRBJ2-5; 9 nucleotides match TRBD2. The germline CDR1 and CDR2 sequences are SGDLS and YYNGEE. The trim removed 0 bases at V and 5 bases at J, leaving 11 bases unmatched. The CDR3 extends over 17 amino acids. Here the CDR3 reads CASSVDSGGRVWETQYF. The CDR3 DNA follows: TGTGCCAGCAGCGTAGACTCTGGCGGGAGGGTATGGGAGACCCAGTACTTC.